This T cell receptor (beta chain) was profiled in a study of shared clonotypes between healthy human individuals (dated by TCRdb to about 2020). With respect to the entire study: The cohort comprised a couple of women and a few men aged 18 to 49 years. Per donor, three plates each were used for CD4 naive and CD4 memory, two for CD8 naive, and one for CD8 memory. Blood TCR repertoires of 5 or 6 healthy adults were deeply sequenced to estimate repertoire size and the extent of clonotype sharing between individuals. Libraries were prepared and TCR repertoires were sequenced by different laboratories using diverse techniques, in order to increase sequencing depth and limit assay-specific biases. Between about 0.8 and 9 billion PBMCs per donor were obtained by leukapheresis.

General study outcomes and caveats: The genetic and exposure-history diversity represented was limited by the small number of donors. Sampling was restricted to blood, and TCR repertoires in tissue are likely to differ from TCR repertoires in blood. Based on pairwise subsampling, the degree of clonotype sharing among donors was expected to be affected by sequencing depth. Compared with non-shared clonotypes, the clonotypes found in all four sorted-subset donors had higher generation probabilities. When a handful of donors were compared, the shared fraction of clonotypes was roughly 5% for naive CD4, 3.5% to 4% for naive CD8, more than 2% for memory CD4, and 0.3% to 0.5% for memory CD8. Naive subsets generally had larger estimated clonotype richness than memory subsets did. Even with the large sequencing depth, rarefaction of the sorted-subset datasets indicated that sequencing was incomplete.

Using the deep immunoSEQ assay, multiplex PCR amplified TCR CDR3 regions from genomic DNA. For each cell subset, the extracted genomic DNA was distributed evenly across all wells of several immunoSEQ 96-well plates, and each plate served as one replicate. For sorted subsets, each replicate PCR was loaded with 150 to 250 ng genomic DNA, equivalent to 30,000 to 35,000 T cell genomes. Purified libraries were measured with a Qubit 3.0 fluorometer, size-checked on a Bioanalyzer 2100, and measured again with the KAPA Library Quantification kit. Every immunoSEQ 96-well plate was sequenced on a dedicated single-read 150-cycle Illumina NextSeq 550 flow cell. Processing in the source paper ran as follows. The immunoSEQ output contained only junctional sequences without quality scores, so filtering could not match that applied to full-length reads. To assign V/J genes and CDR3, sequences were annotated using PyIR, a Python wrapper for IgBLAST v1.9, with IMGT germline references. Any read was removed if the V/J assignment was weak (E-value above 1e-6), the CDR3 was missing, or the read contained stop codons, out-of-frame junctions, or ambiguous translated residues. A V3J clonotype was defined by an identical inferred V gene, J gene, and CDR3 amino acid sequence. The percentage overlap between two repertoires was calculated by dividing the number of shared unique clonotypes by the size of the smaller repertoire. Three approaches were used to assess repertoire richness: RTK rarefaction, the Chao1 estimator, and Recon v2.1 estimates of unobserved clonotypes. For all TCRbeta clonotypes obtained by the gDNA method from a handful of donors, generation probabilities were computed with OLGA. TCRdb took this table from immuneACCESS and kept in-frame rearrangements with V and J called. Such tables lack part of the clones; where checked against another copy, unresolved V genes explain under half of the gap, and the rest is unexplained. From that table come the V and J calls and clone size; the DNA was used to work out D and trimming. A total of just over 2,000,000 clones appear in this sample, roughly 95% of them only once. 0.1% to 0.15% of the sample lies in the top ten.

The donors were healthy, HIV-negative adults who had no recently reported acute infections or vaccinations. All donors were Caucasian adults living in Nashville, Tennessee, USA. Magnetic negative selection was used to enrich CD4+ T cells, after which naive cells were positively selected on CD45RA and the negative fraction became the memory subset. Blood was obtained by leukapheresis, after which PBMCs were separated by Ficoll-Histopaque density gradient centrifugation and cryopreserved in liquid nitrogen vapor phase. Analytical flow cytometry was used to check the purity and quantity of each magnetically sorted T cell population. Genomic DNA was isolated from each sorted fraction and quantified by UV absorbance on a Nanodrop 2000c. A remark on this clone: Its antigen has not been determined. Within one base of it there is no much larger clone, and no base qualities were kept.

Its CDR3 holds 11 amino acids, cysteine through phenylalanine. The CDR3 DNA has 33 bases and is translated from base 1. Trimming costs V 2 bases and J 5 bases, and their ends lie 7 bases apart. The germline V gene (reference sequence) yields DFQATT for CDR1 and SNEGSKA for CDR2. In this chain, TRBV20-1 is recombined with TRBJ2-7; the D gene cannot be resolved reliably. This sequence was found in a man between 18 and 29 years old in good health. Sequences were obtained from naive CD4+ T cells sorted from blood. The meaning of the sample's cell subset or site label: CD45RA+ positively selected. The CDR3 region: CSARHFDEQYF. The nucleotides read TGCAGTGCTAGACATTTTGACGAGCAGTACTTC.